A selection of T cell receptor beta chains follows, all from one sample in a study of T cell responses to AZD1222 COVID-19 vaccine. Method: immunoSEQ multiplex PCR; TCRdb's copy keeps in-frame clones and lacks some. Among about 150,000 clones listed, roughly 90% were seen once. This specimen was peripheral blood, taken on day 0 of AZD1222 vaccination. The receptors here all came from an adult in good health. Both conserved end residues are trimmed from each CDR3. D genes are given only for firm matches.

v_call	j_call	d_call	cdr3_aa
TRBV28	TRBJ2-2	.	ASRQGPANTGELF
TRBV7-8	TRBJ2-1	TRBD2	ASSPAGLAFVYNEQF
TRBV6-4	TRBJ1-2	TRBD1	ASSDTTGGFDGYT
TRBV27	TRBJ1-4	.	ASSFERGGEKLF
TRBV23-1	TRBJ2-7	.	ASSQRGSSYEQY
TRBV7-2	TRBJ2-1	.	ASRLESNEQF
TRBV5-4	TRBJ2-5	.	ASSLGPQETQY
TRBV19	TRBJ1-4	.	ASSIGWRGRATNEKLF
TRBV15	TRBJ2-1	.	ATSRAHSWVSNNEQF
TRBV29-1	TRBJ1-2	.	SVSRGDRTYGYT
TRBV30	TRBJ1-4	.	AWSFRAALGAREKLF